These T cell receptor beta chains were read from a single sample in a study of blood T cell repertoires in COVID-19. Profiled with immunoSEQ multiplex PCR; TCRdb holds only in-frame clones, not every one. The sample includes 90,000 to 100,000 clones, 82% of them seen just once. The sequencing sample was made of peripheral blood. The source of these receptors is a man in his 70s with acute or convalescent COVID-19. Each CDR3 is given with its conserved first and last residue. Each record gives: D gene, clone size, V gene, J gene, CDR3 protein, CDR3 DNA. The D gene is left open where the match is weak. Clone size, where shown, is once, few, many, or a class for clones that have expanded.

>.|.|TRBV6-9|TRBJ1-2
CASSPLGYTF
TGTGCCAGCAGTCCGTTAGGCTACACCTTC
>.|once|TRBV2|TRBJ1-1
CASSVRQTNTEAFF
TGTGCCAGCAGTGTTAGGCAGACTAACACTGAAGCTTTCTTT
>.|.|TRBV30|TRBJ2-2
CAWSLANTGELFF
TGTGCCTGGTCACTAGCGAACACCGGGGAGCTGTTTTTT
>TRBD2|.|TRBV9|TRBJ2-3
CASSVGASGDTDTQYF
TGTGCCAGCAGCGTAGGCGCTAGCGGGGACACAGATACGCAGTATTTT
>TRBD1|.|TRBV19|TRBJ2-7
CASSTGGASLYEQYF
TGTGCCAGTAGTACAGGGGGCGCCTCACTCTACGAGCAGTACTTC
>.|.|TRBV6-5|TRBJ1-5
CASSYSGAQPQHF
TGTGCCAGCAGTTACTCAGGGGCTCAGCCCCAGCATTTT
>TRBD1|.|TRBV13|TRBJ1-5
CASALNRGPNQPQHF
TGTGCCAGCGCCCTAAACAGGGGGCCGAATCAGCCCCAGCATTTT
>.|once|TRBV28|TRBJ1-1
CASSYGQMNTEAFF
TGTGCCAGCAGCTACGGACAGATGAACACTGAAGCTTTCTTT
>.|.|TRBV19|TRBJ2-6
CASVTGRLSGANVLTF
TGTGCCAGTGTTACAGGACGGTTGTCTGGGGCCAACGTCCTGACTTTC
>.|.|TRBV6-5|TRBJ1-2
CASSYHGLNYGYTF
TGTGCCAGCAGTTATCATGGGCTTAACTATGGCTACACCTTC
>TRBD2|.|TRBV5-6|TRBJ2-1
CASSPLAGESNEQFF
TGTGCCAGCAGCCCACTAGCGGGAGAAAGCAATGAGCAGTTCTTC
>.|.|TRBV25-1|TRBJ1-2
CASSRTGNYGYTF
TGTGCCAGCAGTCGGACGGGGAACTATGGCTACACCTTC
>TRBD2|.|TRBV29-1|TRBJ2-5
CSVSRTSEETQYF
TGCAGCGTTTCGAGGACTAGCGAAGAGACCCAGTACTTC
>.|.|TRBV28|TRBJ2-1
CASSSLQGGSYNEQFF
TGTGCCAGCAGTTCGTTACAGGGGGGGAGCTACAATGAGCAGTTCTTC
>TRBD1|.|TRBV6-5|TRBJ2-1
CASSYSKQGANEQFF
TGTGCCAGCAGTTACTCGAAACAGGGGGCGAATGAGCAGTTCTTC
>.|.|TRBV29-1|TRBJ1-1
CSVVGRRSGGEAFF
TGCAGCGTTGTTGGGCGCAGGTCCGGGGGTGAAGCTTTCTTT
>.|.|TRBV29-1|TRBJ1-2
CSVDRLGARGYTF
TGCAGCGTTGATCGCTTGGGGGCGCGTGGCTACACCTTC
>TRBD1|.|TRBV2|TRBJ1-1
CASRDRGQRNTEAFF
TGTGCCAGCAGGGACAGGGGGCAACGGAACACTGAAGCTTTCTTT
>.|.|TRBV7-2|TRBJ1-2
CASSPREKGGGYTF
TGTGCCAGCAGCCCTCGGGAAAAGGGCGGTGGCTACACCTTC
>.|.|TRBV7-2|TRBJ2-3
CASSSYLATDTQYF
TGTGCCAGCAGCTCATATCTAGCGACAGATACGCAGTATTTT
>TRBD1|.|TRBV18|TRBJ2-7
CASSLVGTGENYEQYF
TGTGCCAGCTCACTTGTAGGGACAGGGGAAAACTACGAGCAGTACTTC
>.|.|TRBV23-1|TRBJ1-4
CASSQSPRRGDLKLFF
TGCGCCAGCAGTCAATCCCCAAGGCGGGGGGACCTAAAACTGTTTTTT
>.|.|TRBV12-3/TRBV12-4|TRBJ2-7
CASSWDTGEQYF
TGTGCCAGCAGTTGGGACACAGGCGAGCAGTACTTC
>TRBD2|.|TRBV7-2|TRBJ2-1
CASSLGLAVYNEQFF
TGTGCCAGCAGCTTAGGACTAGCGGTCTACAATGAGCAGTTCTTC
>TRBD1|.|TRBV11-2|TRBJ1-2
CASSSTGQDYTF
TGTGCCAGCAGCTCTACAGGACAGGACTACACCTTC
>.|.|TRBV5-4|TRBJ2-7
CASSFGGLEQYF
TGTGCCAGCAGCTTTGGGGGCCTCGAGCAGTACTTC
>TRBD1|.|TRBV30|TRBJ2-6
CACSGQRSSGANVLTF
TGTGCCTGCTCGGGACAGAGAAGCTCTGGGGCCAACGTCCTGACTTTC
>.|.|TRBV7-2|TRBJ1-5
CASSLVENQPQHF
TGTGCCAGCAGCTTAGTGGAGAATCAGCCCCAGCATTTT
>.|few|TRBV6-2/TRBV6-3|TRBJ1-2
CASSYQGGMYGYTF
TGTGCCAGCAGTTATCAGGGCGGCATGTATGGCTACACCTTC
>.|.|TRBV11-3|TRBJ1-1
CASSSIRGNTEAFF
TGTGCCAGCAGCTCTATTAGGGGGAACACTGAAGCTTTCTTT
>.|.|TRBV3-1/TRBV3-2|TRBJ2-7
CASSQGPEYTYEQYF
TGTGCCAGCAGCCAGGGGCCGGAGTATACCTACGAGCAGTACTTC
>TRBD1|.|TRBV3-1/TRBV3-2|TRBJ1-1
CASSRDRARAFF
TGTGCCAGCAGCCGAGACAGGGCAAGAGCTTTCTTT
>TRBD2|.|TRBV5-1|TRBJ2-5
CASMTSGRNQETQYF
TGCGCCAGCATGACTAGCGGGAGGAACCAAGAGACCCAGTACTTC
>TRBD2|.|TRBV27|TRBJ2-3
CASSHGLAGDTQYF
TGTGCCAGCAGCCACGGACTAGCGGGGGATACGCAGTATTTT
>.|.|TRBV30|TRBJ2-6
CAWNPVSGANVLTF
TGTGCCTGGAATCCTGTCTCTGGGGCCAACGTCCTGACTTTC
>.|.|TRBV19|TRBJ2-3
CASSISAEDTQYF
TGTGCCAGTAGTATCTCGGCGGAAGATACGCAGTATTTT
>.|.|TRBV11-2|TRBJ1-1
CASSPGGLKGAFF
TGTGCCAGCAGCCCGGGGGGGCTGAAGGGAGCTTTCTTT
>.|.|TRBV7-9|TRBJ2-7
CASSLAGLSSYEQYF
TGTGCCAGCAGCTTAGCGGGGCTAAGCTCCTACGAGCAGTACTTC
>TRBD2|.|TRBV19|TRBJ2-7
CASSMLAGDLDNEQYF
TGTGCCAGTAGTATGTTAGCGGGAGACCTCGATAACGAGCAGTACTTC
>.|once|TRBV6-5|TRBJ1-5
CASSYNRVQPQHF
TGTGCCAGCAGCTACAACCGGGTTCAGCCCCAGCATTTT
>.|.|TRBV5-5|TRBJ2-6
CASSLVRAGANVLTF
TGTGCCAGCAGCTTGGTCAGGGCTGGGGCCAACGTCCTGACTTTC
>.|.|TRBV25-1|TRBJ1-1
CASSAPVGGSAFF
TGTGCCAGCAGTGCCCCGGTGGGGGGATCAGCTTTCTTT
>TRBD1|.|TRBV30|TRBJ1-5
CAWSRGQELQPQHF
TGTGCCTGGAGTAGGGGGCAAGAATTACAGCCCCAGCATTTT